This is a list of T cell receptor beta chains from one sample in a study of CD8 T cells in ankylosing spondylitis. MiXCR, applied by TCRdb to the 5' RACE reads, yields one record per CDR3 protein. The table has under 200,000 distinct CDR3 sequences, roughly 13% seen once; the top ten hold 11%. The sample taken for sequencing was blood, either unsorted or a sorted T cell fraction (not recorded which). These receptors all come from a female donor with ankylosing spondylitis or in good health (not recorded which). Each CDR3 is given with its conserved first and last residue. D genes are given only for firm matches. The size of a clone is reported for some rows only, either as once, few or many, or as a class for expanded clones.

abundance: many; d_gene: TRBD1; j_gene: TRBJ1-5; v_gene: TRBV12-3/TRBV12-4; CDR3aa: CASSQTGGRNQPQHF; CDR3nt: TGTGCCAGCAGTCAAACAGGGGGGCGAAATCAGCCCCAGCATTTT
abundance: many; d_gene: NA; j_gene: TRBJ1-1; v_gene: TRBV12-3/TRBV12-4; CDR3aa: CASSPGRNTEAFF; CDR3nt: TGTGCCAGCAGTCCAGGACGGAACACTGAAGCTTTCTTT
abundance: NA; d_gene: TRBD1; j_gene: TRBJ1-4; v_gene: TRBV5-6; CDR3aa: CASSPQGAGTNEKLFF; CDR3nt: TGTGCCAGCAGCCCTCAGGGGGCAGGTACTAATGAAAAACTGTTTTTT
abundance: NA; d_gene: NA; j_gene: TRBJ2-1; v_gene: TRBV27; CDR3aa: CASRGSLYSPDDNEQFF; CDR3nt: TGTGCCAGCAGGGGCTCTCTATATTCTCCGGACGATAATGAGCAGTTCTTC
abundance: many; d_gene: NA; j_gene: TRBJ1-1; v_gene: TRBV7-2; CDR3aa: CASSLSQVEAFF; CDR3nt: TGTGCCAGCAGCTTAAGTCAGGTTGAAGCTTTCTTT
abundance: NA; d_gene: NA; j_gene: TRBJ2-1; v_gene: TRBV6-2/TRBV6-3; CDR3aa: CASSPDGRLYNEQFF; CDR3nt: TGTGCCAGCAGTCCGGACGGCAGATTATACAATGAGCAGTTTTTC
abundance: few; d_gene: NA; j_gene: TRBJ1-6; v_gene: TRBV30; CDR3aa: CAWSVLPYNSPLHF; CDR3nt: TGTGCCTGGAGTGTACTGCCCTATAATTCACCCCTCCACTTT
abundance: few; d_gene: NA; j_gene: TRBJ1-5; v_gene: TRBV30; CDR3aa: CAWSSSGPNQPQHF; CDR3nt: TGTGCCTGGAGTTCCTCGGGGCCTAATCAGCCCCAGCATTTT
abundance: NA; d_gene: TRBD1; j_gene: TRBJ1-6; v_gene: TRBV7-8; CDR3aa: CASSPTQTGSSPLHF; CDR3nt: TGTGCCAGCAGCCCAACTCAGACAGGGTCTTCACCCCTCCACTTT
abundance: many; d_gene: NA; j_gene: TRBJ2-2; v_gene: TRBV12-3/TRBV12-4; CDR3aa: CATSPQTGELFF; CDR3nt: TGTGCCACCAGCCCTCAGACCGGGGAGCTGTTTTTT
abundance: few; d_gene: TRBD1; j_gene: TRBJ1-2; v_gene: TRBV20-1; CDR3aa: CSAEGQGNYGYTF; CDR3nt: TGCAGTGCTGAGGGACAGGGGAACTATGGCTACACCTTC
abundance: many; d_gene: TRBD1; j_gene: TRBJ2-4; v_gene: TRBV29-1; CDR3aa: CSAVRGGADIQYF; CDR3nt: TGCAGCGCCGTGAGAGGGGGCGCGGACATTCAGTACTTC
abundance: many; d_gene: NA; j_gene: TRBJ1-4; v_gene: TRBV20-1; CDR3aa: CSASHLRGEKLFF; CDR3nt: TGCAGTGCTAGTCATCTCCGGGGCGAAAAACTGTTTTTT
abundance: NA; d_gene: NA; j_gene: TRBJ1-1; v_gene: TRBV6-1; CDR3aa: CASSERGRANTEAFF; CDR3nt: TGTGCCAGCAGTGAACGGGGCAGGGCGAACACTGAAGCTTTCTTT
abundance: many; d_gene: NA; j_gene: TRBJ1-1; v_gene: TRBV7-2; CDR3aa: CASRLQPNTEAFF; CDR3nt: TGTGCCAGCAGACTCCAGCCAAACACTGAAGCTTTCTTT
abundance: few; d_gene: NA; j_gene: TRBJ2-7; v_gene: TRBV20-1; CDR3aa: CSAGTLRAGLLSYEQYF; CDR3nt: TGCAGTGCTGGCACTCTTCGGGCGGGACTCCTCTCCTACGAGCAGTACTTC
abundance: few; d_gene: TRBD1; j_gene: TRBJ1-5; v_gene: TRBV12-3/TRBV12-4; CDR3aa: CASSYRGYQPQHF; CDR3nt: TGTGCCAGCAGTTACAGGGGTTATCAGCCCCAGCATTTT
abundance: NA; d_gene: TRBD1; j_gene: TRBJ2-1; v_gene: TRBV7-2; CDR3aa: CASSLAGTGTMNEQFF; CDR3nt: TGTGCCAGCAGCTTAGCGGGGACAGGGACTATGAATGAGCAGTTCTTC
abundance: many; d_gene: NA; j_gene: TRBJ2-1; v_gene: TRBV7-6; CDR3aa: CASSDIAQGTDEQFF; CDR3nt: TGTGCCAGCAGCGACATCGCCCAGGGTACAGATGAGCAGTTCTTC
abundance: many; d_gene: TRBD1; j_gene: TRBJ2-7; v_gene: TRBV7-9; CDR3aa: CASSPGQGIGEQYF; CDR3nt: TGTGCCAGCAGCCCGGGACAGGGAATTGGCGAGCAGTACTTC
abundance: many; d_gene: NA; j_gene: TRBJ1-5; v_gene: TRBV3-1; CDR3aa: CASSQAAPAGVSNQPQHF; CDR3nt: TGTGCCAGCAGCCAAGCCGCACCGGCAGGGGTTAGCAATCAGCCCCAGCATTTT
abundance: NA; d_gene: NA; j_gene: TRBJ1-2; v_gene: TRBV7-2; CDR3aa: CASSLFGHYGYTF; CDR3nt: TGTGCCAGCAGCTTATTTGGGCACTATGGCTACACCTTC
abundance: many; d_gene: TRBD1; j_gene: TRBJ2-7; v_gene: TRBV7-2; CDR3aa: CASIPGTGAYEQYF; CDR3nt: TGTGCCAGCATTCCCGGGACAGGGGCCTACGAGCAGTACTTC
abundance: many; d_gene: NA; j_gene: TRBJ1-5; v_gene: TRBV29-1; CDR3aa: CSVSNQRDQPQHF; CDR3nt: TGCAGCGTCTCTAACCAGAGGGATCAGCCCCAGCATTTT
abundance: many; d_gene: NA; j_gene: TRBJ2-1; v_gene: TRBV12-3/TRBV12-4; CDR3aa: CASSSRQAGFSYNEQFF; CDR3nt: TGTGCCAGCAGTTCCCGACAGGCAGGCTTCTCCTACAATGAGCAGTTCTTC
abundance: many; d_gene: TRBD2; j_gene: TRBJ2-1; v_gene: TRBV5-6; CDR3aa: CASSSKFSGRADVRVDEQFF; CDR3nt: TGTGCCAGCAGCTCGAAGTTTAGCGGGAGGGCCGATGTGCGTGTAGATGAGCAGTTCTTC
abundance: many; d_gene: TRBD2; j_gene: TRBJ2-7; v_gene: TRBV20-1; CDR3aa: CSALTSGRADEQYF; CDR3nt: TGCAGTGCTTTGACTAGCGGGAGGGCCGACGAGCAGTACTTC
abundance: NA; d_gene: NA; j_gene: TRBJ1-2; v_gene: TRBV12-3/TRBV12-4; CDR3aa: CASSQATSNYGYTF; CDR3nt: TGTGCCAGCAGTCAGGCGACGTCTAACTATGGCTACACCTTC
abundance: few; d_gene: TRBD1; j_gene: TRBJ1-3; v_gene: TRBV20-1; CDR3aa: CSARVVGQGNSGNTIYF; CDR3nt: TGCAGTGCTAGAGTCGTAGGACAGGGAAATTCTGGAAACACCATATATTTT
abundance: many; d_gene: NA; j_gene: TRBJ1-1; v_gene: TRBV11-2; CDR3aa: CASSIEVPIAEAFF; CDR3nt: TGTGCCAGCAGCATCGAGGTTCCCATCGCTGAAGCTTTCTTT
abundance: few; d_gene: TRBD2; j_gene: TRBJ2-1; v_gene: TRBV5-1; CDR3aa: CASSLGGSALYNEQFF; CDR3nt: TGCGCCAGCAGCTTAGGCGGGAGTGCCCTATACAATGAGCAGTTCTTC
abundance: NA; d_gene: NA; j_gene: TRBJ1-2; v_gene: TRBV4-2; CDR3aa: CASSQGSLEPLYGYTF; CDR3nt: TGTGCCAGCAGCCAAGGGTCCCTTGAGCCCCTCTATGGCTACACCTTC
abundance: many; d_gene: TRBD2; j_gene: TRBJ2-1; v_gene: TRBV3-1; CDR3aa: CASRREGHPYNEQFF; CDR3nt: TGTGCCAGCAGGCGGGAGGGCCACCCCTACAATGAGCAGTTCTTC
abundance: NA; d_gene: TRBD2; j_gene: TRBJ2-2; v_gene: TRBV12-3/TRBV12-4; CDR3aa: CASRVGTSSTGELFF; CDR3nt: TGTGCCAGCCGCGTGGGGACTAGCAGCACCGGGGAGCTGTTTTTT
abundance: few; d_gene: NA; j_gene: TRBJ1-5; v_gene: TRBV7-2; CDR3aa: CASSPTPGLNQPQHF; CDR3nt: TGTGCCAGCAGCCCCACTCCGGGCCTCAATCAGCCCCAGCATTTT
abundance: NA; d_gene: NA; j_gene: TRBJ2-3; v_gene: TRBV20-1; CDR3aa: CSASASGGSTDTQYF; CDR3nt: TGCAGTGCTAGTGCTTCGGGCGGGAGCACAGATACGCAGTATTTT
abundance: many; d_gene: TRBD1; j_gene: TRBJ2-3; v_gene: TRBV27; CDR3aa: CASSWGRGTDTQYF; CDR3nt: TGTGCCAGCAGTTGGGGCAGGGGGACAGATACGCAGTATTTT
abundance: few; d_gene: NA; j_gene: TRBJ2-2; v_gene: TRBV28; CDR3aa: CASSWGTVPGELFF; CDR3nt: TGTGCCAGCAGTTGGGGGACCGTTCCCGGGGAGCTGTTTTTT
abundance: few; d_gene: TRBD2; j_gene: TRBJ2-1; v_gene: TRBV20-1; CDR3aa: CSARVPSEAGGLYNEQFF; CDR3nt: TGCAGTGCTAGAGTTCCGAGTGAAGCGGGAGGCCTCTACAATGAGCAGTTCTTC
abundance: NA; d_gene: TRBD1; j_gene: TRBJ2-7; v_gene: TRBV11-2; CDR3aa: CASRTGTVPEQYF; CDR3nt: TGTGCCAGCAGAACCGGGACAGTACCCGAGCAGTACTTC
abundance: few; d_gene: TRBD2; j_gene: TRBJ2-3; v_gene: TRBV7-3; CDR3aa: CASSSDGGVSDTQYF; CDR3nt: TGTGCCAGCAGCTCAGACGGGGGGGTTTCAGATACGCAGTATTTT
abundance: few; d_gene: NA; j_gene: TRBJ1-5; v_gene: TRBV27; CDR3aa: CASSLLGVGQPQHF; CDR3nt: TGTGCCAGCAGTTTGTTAGGGGTTGGTCAGCCCCAGCATTTT
abundance: few; d_gene: NA; j_gene: TRBJ2-7; v_gene: TRBV20-1; CDR3aa: CSASSGMLYEQYF; CDR3nt: TGCAGTGCTAGTTCAGGGATGCTCTACGAGCAGTACTTC
abundance: many; d_gene: NA; j_gene: TRBJ2-1; v_gene: TRBV20-1; CDR3aa: CSATKGLRGNNEQFF; CDR3nt: TGCAGTGCAACCAAAGGGCTGCGGGGCAACAATGAGCAGTTCTTC
abundance: many; d_gene: NA; j_gene: TRBJ1-5; v_gene: TRBV10-3; CDR3aa: CAISESGQYDQPQHF; CDR3nt: TGTGCCATCAGTGAGTCCGGACAGTACGACCAGCCCCAGCATTTT
abundance: many; d_gene: NA; j_gene: TRBJ2-6; v_gene: TRBV25-1; CDR3aa: CASTGANVLTF; CDR3nt: TGTGCCAGCACTGGGGCCAACGTCCTGACTTTC
abundance: few; d_gene: TRBD2; j_gene: TRBJ2-1; v_gene: TRBV20-1; CDR3aa: CSADTSGRYNEQFF; CDR3nt: TGCAGTGCAGACACTAGCGGGAGGTACAATGAGCAGTTCTTC
abundance: many; d_gene: NA; j_gene: TRBJ2-7; v_gene: TRBV7-2; CDR3aa: CASSLARFSYEQYF; CDR3nt: TGTGCCAGCAGCTTAGCGAGATTCTCCTACGAGCAGTACTTC
abundance: NA; d_gene: TRBD2; j_gene: TRBJ2-1; v_gene: TRBV6-2/TRBV6-3; CDR3aa: CASRTGLAGFYNEQFF; CDR3nt: TGTGCCAGCAGAACTGGACTAGCGGGATTTTACAATGAGCAGTTCTTC
abundance: few; d_gene: TRBD2; j_gene: TRBJ2-2; v_gene: TRBV4-2; CDR3aa: CASSQDGRLAGDTGELFF; CDR3nt: TGTGCCAGCAGCCAAGACGGGAGACTAGCGGGAGACACCGGGGAGCTGTTTTTT
abundance: many; d_gene: TRBD2; j_gene: TRBJ2-4; v_gene: TRBV14; CDR3aa: CASSQHRTSGQTLAKNIQYF; CDR3nt: TGTGCCAGCAGCCAGCATCGGACTAGCGGGCAGACACTAGCCAAAAACATTCAGTACTTC
abundance: many; d_gene: NA; j_gene: TRBJ2-5; v_gene: TRBV5-1; CDR3aa: CASSLAMETQYF; CDR3nt: TGCGCCAGCAGCTTGGCCATGGAGACCCAGTACTTC
abundance: many; d_gene: NA; j_gene: TRBJ2-7; v_gene: TRBV12-3/TRBV12-4; CDR3aa: CASSLGELSYEQYF; CDR3nt: TGTGCCAGCAGTTTGGGGGAACTCTCCTACGAGCAGTACTTC
abundance: many; d_gene: NA; j_gene: TRBJ1-2; v_gene: TRBV3-1; CDR3aa: CASSQLPRAGQGYTF; CDR3nt: TGTGCCAGCAGCCAACTTCCCCGCGCGGGGCAGGGCTACACCTTC
abundance: many; d_gene: TRBD2; j_gene: TRBJ2-7; v_gene: TRBV10-3; CDR3aa: CAISGETSASYEQYF; CDR3nt: TGTGCCATCAGTGGGGAAACTAGCGCCTCCTACGAGCAGTACTTC
abundance: NA; d_gene: TRBD2; j_gene: TRBJ2-1; v_gene: TRBV20-1; CDR3aa: CSATPGSGTLREQFF; CDR3nt: TGCAGTGCTACCCCAGGTAGCGGGACTTTGCGTGAGCAGTTCTTC
abundance: NA; d_gene: TRBD2; j_gene: TRBJ2-2; v_gene: TRBV19; CDR3aa: CASSILAGVTGELFF; CDR3nt: TGTGCCAGTAGTATCCTAGCGGGAGTCACCGGGGAGCTGTTTTTT
abundance: many; d_gene: NA; j_gene: TRBJ2-5; v_gene: TRBV25-1; CDR3aa: CASSDPPDDKETQYF; CDR3nt: TGTGCCAGCAGTGACCCTCCAGACGATAAAGAGACCCAGTACTTC
abundance: few; d_gene: TRBD2; j_gene: TRBJ2-5; v_gene: TRBV5-1; CDR3aa: CASTRTSGLRQETQYF; CDR3nt: TGCGCCAGCACCAGGACTAGCGGTCTCCGCCAAGAGACCCAGTACTTC